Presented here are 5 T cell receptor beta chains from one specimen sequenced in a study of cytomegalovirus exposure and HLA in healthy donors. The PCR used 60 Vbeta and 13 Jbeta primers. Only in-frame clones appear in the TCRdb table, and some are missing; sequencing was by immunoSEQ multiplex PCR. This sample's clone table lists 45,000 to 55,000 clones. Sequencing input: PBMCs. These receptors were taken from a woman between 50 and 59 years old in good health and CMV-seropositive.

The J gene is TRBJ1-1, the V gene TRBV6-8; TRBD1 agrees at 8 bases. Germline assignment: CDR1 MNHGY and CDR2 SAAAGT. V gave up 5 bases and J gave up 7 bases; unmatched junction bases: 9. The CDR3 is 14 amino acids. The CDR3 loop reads CASSVQGVYGEAFF. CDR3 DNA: TGTGCCAGCAGTGTACAGGGGGTTTATGGTGAAGCTTTCTTT.

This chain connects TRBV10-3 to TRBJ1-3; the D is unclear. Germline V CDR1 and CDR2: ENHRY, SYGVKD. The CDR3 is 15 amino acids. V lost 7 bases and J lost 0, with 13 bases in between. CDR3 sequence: CAITADSLSGNTIYF. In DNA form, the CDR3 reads TGTGCCATCACCGCCGACTCTCTCTCTGGAAACACCATATATTTT.

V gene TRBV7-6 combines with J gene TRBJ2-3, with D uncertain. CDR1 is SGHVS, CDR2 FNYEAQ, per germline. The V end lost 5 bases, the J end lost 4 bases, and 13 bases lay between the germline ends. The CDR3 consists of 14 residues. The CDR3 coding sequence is TGTGCCAGCAGCAGAACTCCCTCCCCAGATACGCAGTATTTT. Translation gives CASSRTPSPDTQYF.

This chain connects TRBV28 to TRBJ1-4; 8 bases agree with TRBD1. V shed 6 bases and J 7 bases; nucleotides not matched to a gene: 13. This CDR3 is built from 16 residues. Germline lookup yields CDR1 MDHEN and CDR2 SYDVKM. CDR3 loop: CASRPQLGQGAEKLFF. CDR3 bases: TGTGCCAGCAGGCCTCAACTCGGACAGGGAGCTGAAAAACTGTTTTTT. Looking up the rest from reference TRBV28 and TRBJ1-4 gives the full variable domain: DVKVTQSSRYLVKRTGEKVFLECVQDMDHENMFWYRQDPGLGLRLIYFSYDVKMKEKGDIPEGYSVSREKKERFSLILESASTNQTSMYLCASRPQLGQGAEKLFFGSGTQLSVL.

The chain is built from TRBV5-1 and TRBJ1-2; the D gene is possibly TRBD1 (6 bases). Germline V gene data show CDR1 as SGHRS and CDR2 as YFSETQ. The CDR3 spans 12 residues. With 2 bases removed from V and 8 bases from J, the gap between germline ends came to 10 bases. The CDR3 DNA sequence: TGCGCCAGCAGCTTACAGGGTAACGGCTACACCTTC. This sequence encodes CASSLQGNGYTF.